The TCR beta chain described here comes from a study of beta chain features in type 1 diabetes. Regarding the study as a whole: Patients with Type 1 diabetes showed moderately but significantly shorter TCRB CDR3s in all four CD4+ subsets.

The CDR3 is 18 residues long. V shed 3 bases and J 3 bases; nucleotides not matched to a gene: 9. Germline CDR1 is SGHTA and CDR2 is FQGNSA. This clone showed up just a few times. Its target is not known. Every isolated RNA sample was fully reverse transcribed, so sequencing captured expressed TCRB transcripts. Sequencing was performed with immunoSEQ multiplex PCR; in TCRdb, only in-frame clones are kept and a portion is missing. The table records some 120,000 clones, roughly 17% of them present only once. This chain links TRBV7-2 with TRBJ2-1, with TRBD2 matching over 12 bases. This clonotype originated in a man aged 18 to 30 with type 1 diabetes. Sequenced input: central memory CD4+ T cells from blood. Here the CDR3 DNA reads TGTGCCAGCAGCTTTATGGCTAGCGGGGGGGCCATCTACAATGAGCAGTTCTTC. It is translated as CASSFMASGGAIYNEQFF.